The 20 T cell receptor beta chains below were found in one sample sequenced in a study of PD-1 blockade in classical Hodgkin lymphoma. Generated by immunoSEQ multiplex PCR, the TCRdb table keeps only in-frame clones and is missing some. The data hold about 6,500 clones, with roughly 80% observed a single time. Each patient's relapse followed autologous stem cell transplantation, and brentuximab vedotin exposure varied. The starting material was peripheral blood mononuclear cells (PBMCs), obtained at baseline. These receptor sequences come from a human donor with classical Hodgkin lymphoma.

The rearrangement joins TRBV27 to TRBJ2-7, with 9 bases identical to TRBD2. After removal of 4 bases from V and 4 bases from J, the junction contained 11 bases not matched to a gene. CDR3 length: 16 residues. Germline V CDR1 and CDR2: MNHEY, SMNVEV (reference sequence). Here the CDR3 DNA reads TGTGCCAGCAGTTGGTTTGGAGCGGGAGGTGAATACGAGCAGTACTTC. This translates into CASSWFGAGGEYEQYF.

This chain links TRBV12-5 with TRBJ1-5; D is uncertain. Germline CDR1 and CDR2: LGHNT and FRNRAP. CDR3 length equals 14 residues. V was shortened by 3 bases and J by 0 bases, with 6 bases between the two germline ends. CDR3 amino acids: CASGFEDSNQPQHF. The CDR3 DNA follows: TGTGCTAGTGGTTTTGAGGATAGCAATCAGCCCCAGCATTTT.

This clone is deemed medium-sized. The rearrangement uses TRBV5-1 and TRBJ1-1; D possibly corresponds to TRBD1 (5 bases). The germline V gene encodes CDR1 SGHRS and CDR2 YFSETQ. V was cut by 0 bases and J by 3 bases, with 15 bases left in between. The CDR3 consists of 16 residues. The CDR3 sequence is CASSLGHGGGDTEAFF. DNA of the CDR3: TGCGCCAGCAGCTTGGGCCACGGAGGAGGGGACACTGAAGCTTTCTTT. Using reference TRBV5-1 and TRBJ1-1 for the parts outside the CDR3, the full variable domain is KAGVTQTPRYLIKTRGQQVTLSCSPISGHRSVSWYQQTPGQGLQFLFEYFSETQRNKGNFPGRFSGRQFSNSRSEMNVSTLELGDSALYLCASSLGHGGGDTEAFFGQGTRLTVV.

The chain joins TRBV7-2 to TRBJ2-7, with unresolved D. This CDR3 comprises 16 residues. V was pared by 6 bases and J by 0 bases, with 18 bases between. CDR1 and CDR2 (germline): SGHTA, FQGNSA. The CDR3 sequence: CASSYLRGPSSYEQYF. The CDR3, as DNA: TGTGCCAGCAGTTACTTGAGAGGACCTAGCTCCTACGAGCAGTACTTC. Combining the CDR3 with reference TRBV7-2 and TRBJ2-7 gives the whole variable domain GAGVSQSPSNKVTEKGKDVELRCDPISGHTALYWYRQSLGQGLEFLIYFQGNSAPDKSGLPSDRFSAERTGGSVSTLTIQRTQQEDSAVYLCASSYLRGPSSYEQYFGPGTRLTVT.

The rearrangement uses TRBV10-1 and TRBJ2-3; 12 nucleotides line up with TRBD2. The CDR3 extends over 16 amino acids. Trimming took 0 bases from V and 7 from J; bases not matched to a gene: 5. Germline assignment: CDR1 WNHNN and CDR2 SYGVQD (reference sequence). CDR3 residues: CASSESSRTSGNTQYF. For the CDR3, the DNA is TGCGCCAGCAGTGAGTCGTCGAGGACTAGCGGGAATACGCAGTATTTT.

The gene calls are TRBV7-2 and TRBJ2-1; no reliable D call. Germline CDR1 and CDR2: SGHTA and FQGNSA. The CDR3 extends over 14 amino acids. Trimming removed 4 bases at V and 1 base at J, with 8 bases between. The CDR3 loop is CASSSVRSYNEQFF. CDR3 DNA: TGTGCCAGCAGCTCGGTGCGATCCTACAATGAGCAGTTCTTC.

V and J are TRBV19 and TRBJ1-4, with D possibly being TRBD1 (6 bases). From germline, CDR1 is LNHDA and CDR2 SQIVND (reference sequence). This CDR3 is 16 amino acids long. V dropped 6 bases and J dropped 0 bases, with 14 bases sitting between them. CDR3 region: CASRKMTGATNEKLFF. CDR3 DNA sequence: TGTGCCAGTAGAAAAATGACAGGCGCAACTAATGAAAAACTGTTTTTT.

This clone has just a few counts. The V gene is TRBV19, the J gene TRBJ1-1; D is unresolved. The CDR3 runs to 16 residues. V dropped 3 bases and J dropped 4 bases, with 18 bases sitting between them. The germline gives CDR1 LNHDA, CDR2 SQIVND (reference sequence). The CDR3, as DNA: TGTGCCAGTAGTATTTGGGGAGGGAGTATGGGCACTGAAGCTTTCTTT. The encoded protein is CASSIWGGSMGTEAFF.

In its sample, this clone was seen a few times. V is TRBV7-9 and J is TRBJ2-5, with D maybe TRBD2 (6 bases). The germline gives CDR1 SEHNR, CDR2 FQNEAQ (reference sequence). Between the trimmed V and J ends, which lost 1 base and 5 bases, there was a span of 11 bases. The CDR3 covers 14 residues. CDR3 sequence (DNA): TGTGCCAGCAGCTTAGTGACTAGTCAGGAGACCCAGTACTTC. Translated, it gives CASSLVTSQETQYF.

As DNA, the CDR3 is TGCGCCAGCAGCTTGATGGCAGGAGGGATCTACGAGCAGTACTTC. Its translation is CASSLMAGGIYEQYF. This chain links TRBV5-1 with TRBJ2-7; D may be TRBD2 (6 bases). The ends were cut back, 1 base at V and 3 bases at J, with 14 bases in the middle. There are 15 residues in the CDR3. Germline V gene lookup returns CDR1 SGHRS and CDR2 YFSETQ.

The rearrangement joins TRBV6-6 to TRBJ2-7; D might be TRBD1 (5 bases). The germline V and J ends were trimmed by 2 bases and 12 bases, with 17 bases remaining between them. The CDR3 length is 13 residues. Germline CDR1 and CDR2: MNHNY and SVGAGI (reference sequence). The CDR3 is CASSYGHKIPPYF. In DNA form, the CDR3 reads TGTGCCAGCAGTTACGGACACAAAATCCCCCCGTACTTC.

The chain combines TRBV9 with TRBJ2-3; 10 bases fit TRBD2. CDR3 length: 16 amino acids. V was clipped by 4 bases and J by 4 bases; unmatched bases: 9. CDR1 is SGDLS, CDR2 YYNGEE, per germline. This chain's CDR3 is CASSPRGAGGADTQYF. CDR3 in DNA: TGTGCCAGCAGCCCCCGTGGAGCGGGAGGGGCAGATACGCAGTATTTT. Combining the CDR3 with reference TRBV9 and TRBJ2-3 gives the whole variable domain DSGVTQTPKHLITATGQRVTLRCSPRSGDLSVYWYQQSLDQGLQFLIQYYNGEERAKGNILERFSAQQFPDLHSELNLSSLELGDSALYFCASSPRGAGGADTQYFGPGTRLTVL.

This clone was observed a few times. The chain combines TRBV5-6 with TRBJ2-2; possibly TRBD2 for D (5 bases). V lost 4 bases and J lost 9, with 13 bases in between. Germline CDR1 and CDR2: SGHDT and YYEEEE. The CDR3 has 13 amino acids. CDR3 DNA sequence: TGTGCCAGCAGCCCCGGACTGTCGAGGGAGCTGTTTTTT. This gives the protein CASSPGLSRELFF. Together with reference TRBV5-6 and TRBJ2-2, the CDR3 gives the full variable domain: DAGVTQSPTHLIKTRGQQVTLRCSPKSGHDTVSWYQQALGQGPQFIFQYYEEEERQRGNFPDRFSGHQFPNYSSELNVNALLLGDSALYLCASSPGLSRELFFGEGSRLTVL.

V gene TRBV10-2 combines with J gene TRBJ1-1; D possibly corresponds to TRBD1 (5 bases). Trimming shortened V by 6 bases and J by 2 bases, and 10 bases separated the two germline ends. This CDR3 has 13 amino acids. From germline, CDR1 is WSHSY and CDR2 SAAADI. The CDR3 DNA reads as TGCGCCAGCAGCGACAGTTTCAACACTGAAGCTTTCTTT. Its translation: CASSDSFNTEAFF.

The chain recombines TRBV11-2 with TRBJ2-7, with unresolved D. Trimming removed 5 bases from V and 2 bases from J, with 10 bases in between. Per the germline V gene, CDR1 is SGHAT and CDR2 is FQNNGV. CDR3 length: 13 amino acids. This CDR3 is CASSPGRPYEQYF. CDR3 nucleotides: TGTGCCAGCAGCCCCGGGCGTCCCTACGAGCAGTACTTC.

This clone rates as medium-sized. The chain carries TRBV4-1 and TRBJ2-2; D is unresolved. The CDR3 spans 17 residues. V dropped 1 base and J dropped 7 bases, with 19 bases sitting between them. Per the germline V gene, CDR1 is MGHRA and CDR2 is YSYEKL. The CDR3 DNA sequence: TGCGCCAGCAGCCAAGGCTCTACCACGGGTGGGGTCGGGGAGCTGTTTTTT. Its translation is CASSQGSTTGGVGELFF.

The chain carries TRBV27 and TRBJ2-1; no clear D. CDR3 length: 13 residues. CDR1 is MNHEY and CDR2 is SMNVEV in the germline V gene (reference sequence). Trimming left V 6 bases short and J 6 bases short, with 12 bases between. The CDR3 protein is CASSLGRGNEQFF. For the CDR3, the DNA is TGTGCCAGCAGCCTAGGACGAGGCAATGAGCAGTTCTTC.

The chain links TRBV2 to TRBJ1-2; D might be TRBD1 (5 bases). The CDR3 is 12 amino acids. Looked up from germline, CDR1 is SNHLY and CDR2 is FYNNEI. Trimming removed 6 bases from V and 8 bases from J, with 13 bases in between. The chain's CDR3 is CASRGTPSGYTF. The DNA for the CDR3 is TGTGCCAGCAGGGGGACCCCGTCCGGCTACACCTTC.

This chain links TRBV5-1 with TRBJ1-2; a weak D match, TRBD1 (5 bases). This CDR3 is built from 14 residues. V lost 1 base to trimming and J lost 6 bases, with 13 bases between them. CDR1 and CDR2 from the germline V gene are SGHRS and YFSETQ. CDR3 loop: CASSLKTGADGYTF. The CDR3 DNA is TGCGCCAGCAGCTTGAAAACAGGAGCCGATGGCTACACCTTC.

This chain uses TRBV29-1 with TRBJ2-1; D is perhaps TRBD2 (6 bases). Germline V CDR1 and CDR2: SQVTM, ANQGSEA. V gave up 4 bases and J gave up 4 bases, with 14 bases separating them. This CDR3 is built from 14 residues. The CDR3 here is CSVGQRAIYNEQFF. CDR3 coding DNA: TGCAGCGTTGGCCAGCGGGCGATATACAATGAGCAGTTCTTC.